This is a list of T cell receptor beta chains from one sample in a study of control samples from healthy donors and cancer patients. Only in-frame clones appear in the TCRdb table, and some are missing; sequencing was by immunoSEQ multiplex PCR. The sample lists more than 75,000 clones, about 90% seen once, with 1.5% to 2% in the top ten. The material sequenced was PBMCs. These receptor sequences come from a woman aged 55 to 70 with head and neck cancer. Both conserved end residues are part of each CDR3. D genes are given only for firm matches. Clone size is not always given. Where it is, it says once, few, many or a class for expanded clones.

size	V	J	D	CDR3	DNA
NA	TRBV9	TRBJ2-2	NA	CASSGRGGGELFF	TGTGCCAGCAGCGGCAGGGGAGGCGGGGAGCTGTTTTTT
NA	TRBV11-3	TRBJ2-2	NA	CASSSGEANTGELFF	TGTGCCAGCAGCTCAGGGGAGGCGAACACCGGGGAGCTGTTTTTT
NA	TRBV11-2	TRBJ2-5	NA	CASLPARGAIQETQYF	TGTGCCAGCCTCCCCGCGAGAGGGGCTATCCAAGAGACCCAGTACTTC
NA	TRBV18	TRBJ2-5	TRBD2	CASSPGRGVQETQYF	TGTGCCAGCTCACCGGGACGGGGGGTCCAAGAGACCCAGTACTTC
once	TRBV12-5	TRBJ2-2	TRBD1	CASGLGQGDIGELFF	TGTGCTAGTGGTTTGGGACAGGGGGATATCGGGGAGCTGTTTTTT
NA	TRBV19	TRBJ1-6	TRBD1	CASTPRQGGSPLHF	TGTGCCAGTACCCCCCGTCAGGGGGGTTCACCCCTCCACTTT
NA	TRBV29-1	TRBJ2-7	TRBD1	CSVVKTGSSYEQYF	TGCAGCGTTGTAAAGACAGGGAGCTCCTACGAGCAGTACTTC
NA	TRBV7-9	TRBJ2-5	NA	CASSLGWQETQYF	TGTGCCAGCAGCTTAGGATGGCAAGAGACCCAGTACTTC
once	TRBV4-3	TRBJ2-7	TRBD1	CASSLGGAGTASYEQYF	TGCGCCAGCAGCCTTGGGGGTGCCGGGACAGCATCCTACGAGCAGTACTTC
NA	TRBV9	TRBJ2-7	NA	CASSGGGYEQYF	TGTGCCAGCAGCGGAGGGGGCTACGAGCAGTACTTC
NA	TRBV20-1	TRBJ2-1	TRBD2	CSASPPTTSGRSNEQFF	TGCAGTGCTAGTCCCCCGACGACTAGCGGGAGGAGTAATGAGCAGTTCTTC
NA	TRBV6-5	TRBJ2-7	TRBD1	CASKRTGDYEQYF	TGTGCCAGCAAGCGGACAGGGGACTACGAGCAGTACTTC
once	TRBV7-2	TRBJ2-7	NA	CASSPSAGSLREQYF	TGTGCCAGCAGCCCTTCGGCTGGGTCCCTACGCGAGCAGTACTTC
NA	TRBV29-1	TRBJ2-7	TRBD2	CSVTGLAGIYEQYF	TGCAGCGTTACCGGACTAGCGGGGATATACGAGCAGTACTTC
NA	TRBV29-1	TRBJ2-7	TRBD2	CSAKGGLAESYEQYF	TGCAGCGCAAAAGGAGGACTAGCGGAATCCTACGAGCAGTACTTC
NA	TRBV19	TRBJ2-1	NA	CASSIDMTNPYNEQFF	TGTGCCAGTAGTATAGATATGACCAACCCCTACAATGAGCAGTTCTTC
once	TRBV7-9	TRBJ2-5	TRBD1	CASSLNEGAGYVAEETQYF	TGTGCCAGCAGCTTAAATGAGGGGGCTGGTTACGTGGCGGAAGAGACCCAGTACTTC
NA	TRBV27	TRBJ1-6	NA	CASSSLQLSYNSPLHF	TGTGCCAGCAGTTCCTTACAGCTCTCCTATAATTCACCCCTCCACTTT
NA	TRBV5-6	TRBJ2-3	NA	CASSLDPLSPSDTQYF	TGTGCCAGCAGCTTGGACCCACTATCCCCTTCTGATACGCAGTATTTT
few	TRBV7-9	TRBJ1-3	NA	CASNPPTRGSSGNTIYF	TGTGCCAGCAATCCTCCAACCCGGGGGAGCTCTGGAAACACCATATATTTT
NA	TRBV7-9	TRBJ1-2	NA	CASSFLSNPYGYTF	TGTGCCAGCAGCTTCCTCTCGAACCCCTATGGCTACACCTTC
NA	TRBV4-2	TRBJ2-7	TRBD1	CASSLRDREIAEAYEQYF	TGTGCCAGCAGCCTCCGGGACAGGGAGATCGCTGAAGCCTACGAGCAGTACTTC
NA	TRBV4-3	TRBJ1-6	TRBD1	CASSQGGTVGSPLHF	TGCGCCAGCAGCCAAGGAGGGACAGTCGGATCACCCCTCCACTTT
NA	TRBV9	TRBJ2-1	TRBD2	CASSVDSSGKVFF	TGTGCCAGCAGCGTAGATTCTAGCGGGAAAGTGTTCTTC
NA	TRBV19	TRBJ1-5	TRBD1	CASSGTGGSNQPQHF	TGTGCCAGTTCCGGGACAGGGGGAAGCAATCAGCCCCAGCATTTT
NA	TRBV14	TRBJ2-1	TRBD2	CASSQGGLVYWGEQFF	TGTGCCAGCAGCCAAGGGGGACTAGTGTATTGGGGTGAGCAGTTCTTC
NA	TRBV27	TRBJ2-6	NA	CASSLNSPSGANVLTF	TGTGCCAGCAGTTTAAACAGTCCCTCTGGGGCCAACGTCCTGACTTTC
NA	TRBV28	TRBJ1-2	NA	CASSSTTPTQKPYGYTF	TGTGCCAGCAGTTCCACAACCCCGACACAGAAACCCTATGGCTACACCTTC